This is a list of T cell receptor beta chains from one sample in a study of response to subunit inactivated influenza vaccine. TCRdb fed the RT-PCR reads into MiXCR, producing one record per CDR3 protein. The sample lists roughly 190,000 distinct CDR3 sequences, approximately 15% occurring once. Sequenced here: CD8+ T cells sorted from PBMCs, sampled 5 days after vaccination. Every receptor here comes from a man over 45 who received an inactivated influenza vaccine. The CDR3 runs from the conserved cysteine through the conserved F or W. The order of the fields is J gene, clone size, D gene, V gene, CDR3 DNA, CDR3 protein. A D gene is named only where the DNA matches it firmly. Where a row states a size, it is once, few, many or the class of an expanded clone; other rows omit it.

J gene: TRBJ2-7
clone size: .
D gene: .
V gene: TRBV4-3
CDR3 DNA: TGCACCAGCAGCCAAGACCTGACGGGATACGAGCAGTACTTC
CDR3 protein: CTSSQDLTGYEQYF

J gene: TRBJ1-2
clone size: .
D gene: .
V gene: TRBV18
CDR3 DNA: TGTGCCAGCTCACCAGAGGCTCGCGGGGTCTATGGCTACACCTTC
CDR3 protein: CASSPEARGVYGYTF

J gene: TRBJ2-1
clone size: many
D gene: TRBD2
V gene: TRBV11-2
CDR3 DNA: TGTGCCAGCAGCTCGACTAGCGTCAGTGAGCAGTTCTTC
CDR3 protein: CASSSTSVSEQFF

J gene: TRBJ2-7
clone size: .
D gene: TRBD1
V gene: TRBV28
CDR3 DNA: TGTGCCAGCAGTTTCCCTCGGTCGACAGGGGACATCTACGAGCAGTACTTC
CDR3 protein: CASSFPRSTGDIYEQYF

J gene: TRBJ2-7
clone size: few
D gene: TRBD2
V gene: TRBV11-1
CDR3 DNA: TGTGCCAGCAGCTTACCACCGGGACTAGCGGGAGTGGGGGACGAGCAGTACTTC
CDR3 protein: CASSLPPGLAGVGDEQYF

J gene: TRBJ2-5
clone size: .
D gene: TRBD2
V gene: TRBV2
CDR3 DNA: TGTGCCAGCAGGAGGGCTAGCGGCGTCCGGGAGACCCAGTACTTC
CDR3 protein: CASRRASGVRETQYF

J gene: TRBJ2-2
clone size: few
D gene: .
V gene: TRBV27
CDR3 DNA: TGTGCCAGCAGTACAGGGACCGGGGAGCTGTTTTTT
CDR3 protein: CASSTGTGELFF

J gene: TRBJ2-1
clone size: .
D gene: .
V gene: TRBV4-3
CDR3 DNA: TGCGCCAGCAGCCAAGATTTGGGGGGGCGGCCCCATGAGCAGTTCTTC
CDR3 protein: CASSQDLGGRPHEQFF

J gene: TRBJ1-2
clone size: many
D gene: TRBD1
V gene: TRBV10-3
CDR3 DNA: TGTGCCGCCAAGACAGGGCCCTCTCCCTCCTTC
CDR3 protein: CAAKTGPSPSF

J gene: TRBJ1-2
clone size: .
D gene: TRBD1
V gene: TRBV2
CDR3 DNA: TGTGCCAGGCTCAGTAGAAAACAGGGGGCCGATGGCTACACCTTC
CDR3 protein: CARLSRKQGADGYTF